This TCR beta chain is drawn from a study of T cell repertoires in cytomegalovirus infection. Study overall: Carrying CMV and the relevant HLA type showed in public TCR beta signatures. Study conclusions and caveats: Cumulative public TCR beta family frequency identified carriers of CMV plus the relevant HLA. Within the response measured ex vivo, HLA-C-restricted CMV-specific TCR beta clonotypes were dominant.

TCRdb used MiXCR to reprocess the reads, holding one entry per CDR3 protein. This table holds about 310,000 distinct CDR3 sequences, about a sixth found once. Unmatched junction bases numbered 7, after V lost 5 bases and J lost 12 bases. Germline assignment: CDR1 SGHAT and CDR2 FQNNGV. The CDR3 loop spans 12 amino acids. In regard to this clonotype: What it recognizes is unknown.

The rearrangement links TRBV11-2 to TRBJ1-5, with 7 bases identical to TRBD1. The receptor comes from a human donor in good health (CMV status not recorded). Some clones in this sample may be carry-over from other donors' samples. Source material: PBMCs. CDR3 DNA: TGTGCCAGCAGCCTCGGAACAGGGGACCAGCATTTT. Translating it yields CASSLGTGDQHF.